The rows below give T cell receptor beta chains drawn from one sample of a study of cytotoxic CD8 clonotypes in ibrutinib-treated CLL. Sequenced by immunoSEQ multiplex PCR; TCRdb stores in-frame clones only, minus some. The sample lists about 140,000 clones, about 84% occurring once. The sample in question was PBMCs, obtained after 36 months of ibrutinib treatment. These receptors all come from a human donor with chronic lymphocytic leukemia. Each CDR3 is given with its conserved first and last residue. Each record gives: J gene, D gene, V gene, clone size, CDR3 DNA, CDR3 protein. D genes are given only for firm matches. Clone sizes are given selectively: once, few, many, or a class where the clone is expanded.

j_call: TRBJ1-1
d_call: -
v_call: TRBV19
clone_size: -
cdr3_nt: TGTGCCAGTAGGCTCACGGCGAACACTGAAGCTTTCTTT
cdr3_aa: CASRLTANTEAFF

j_call: TRBJ1-3
d_call: -
v_call: TRBV7-9
clone_size: once
cdr3_nt: TGTGCCAGCAGCTTAGCCCGACAGGCGCTCTCTGGAAACACCATATATTTT
cdr3_aa: CASSLARQALSGNTIYF

j_call: TRBJ2-3
d_call: TRBD2
v_call: TRBV30
clone_size: once
cdr3_nt: TGTGCCTGGAGTGTTGCGGGACTAGCGGGAGAAGATACGCAGTATTTT
cdr3_aa: CAWSVAGLAGEDTQYF

j_call: TRBJ2-7
d_call: -
v_call: TRBV2
clone_size: -
cdr3_nt: TGTGCCAGCAGAGGAAACGAGCAGTACTTC
cdr3_aa: CASRGNEQYF

j_call: TRBJ1-1
d_call: -
v_call: TRBV5-6
clone_size: -
cdr3_nt: TGTGCCAGCAGCTTGGTTCGGGGGGCCGGCACTGAAGCTTTCTTT
cdr3_aa: CASSLVRGAGTEAFF

j_call: TRBJ1-1
d_call: -
v_call: TRBV28
clone_size: -
cdr3_nt: TGTGCCAGCCTTGACCGGTATGTTCAGGGAGGAGCTTTCTTT
cdr3_aa: CASLDRYVQGGAFF

j_call: TRBJ1-2
d_call: TRBD1
v_call: TRBV4-1
clone_size: -
cdr3_nt: TGCGCCAGCAGCCAAGTTGGGACAGTCGCTCCCTATGGCTACACCTTC
cdr3_aa: CASSQVGTVAPYGYTF

j_call: TRBJ2-3
d_call: -
v_call: TRBV6-1
clone_size: -
cdr3_nt: TGTGCCAGCAGTGAAGATGGATTTGGGACAGATACGCAGTATTTT
cdr3_aa: CASSEDGFGTDTQYF

j_call: TRBJ2-1
d_call: TRBD2
v_call: TRBV7-8
clone_size: -
cdr3_nt: TGTGCCAGCAGCTTTTGGACTAGCTCCTACAATGAGCAGTTCTTC
cdr3_aa: CASSFWTSSYNEQFF

j_call: TRBJ1-5
d_call: -
v_call: TRBV10-3
clone_size: -
cdr3_nt: TGTGCCATCAGTGAGTCTTGGCAGGCCGATCAGCCCCAGCATTTT
cdr3_aa: CAISESWQADQPQHF

j_call: TRBJ2-2
d_call: -
v_call: TRBV29-1
clone_size: -
cdr3_nt: TGCAGCGAAAAACTCAGGGGGAGGACGAACACCGGGGAGCTGTTTTTT
cdr3_aa: CSEKLRGRTNTGELFF

j_call: TRBJ1-4
d_call: TRBD1
v_call: TRBV5-6
clone_size: -
cdr3_nt: TGTGCCAGCAGCCTTGTCGGGACAGGGGATGAAAAACTGTTTTTT
cdr3_aa: CASSLVGTGDEKLFF